This T cell receptor (beta chain) is from a study of blood T cell repertoires in COVID-19 (dated by TCRdb to 2020 to 2021). Broadly, across the study: Samples covering the acute and convalescent phases of COVID-19 were provided by collaborators in the United States, Italy and Spain. The material from the prospective study consisted of cDNA or gDNA derived from T cells, B-cell-depleted T cells, or PBMCs. Subjects who had been exposed to COVID-19, were actively infected with it, or had recovered from it provided the deeply sampled blood TCRbeta repertoires that made up the dataset. The repertoires were made available in a free public database intended to serve as a resource for research on the immune response to SARS-CoV-2. Samples were obtained from the ongoing ImmuneRACE study (first 160 participants) and from over 1,000 subjects provided by 6 global collaborators. The sample metadata nearly always contained a de-identified subject ID, COVID-19 status, age in years and sex. Where available, HLA class I and class II types were obtained from metadata supplied by the sample provider rather than from assay-based typing.

One collaborating source in Seattle enrolled patients while the patients were actively infected and followed the patients over time throughout the course of disease. Collaborating institutions collected whole blood in K2EDTA tubes following their own protocols. For TCRbeta analysis, collaborators shipped samples in one of three forms: frozen whole blood, isolated PBMCs, or DNA extracted from either of those sample types. TCRbeta CDR3 regions were amplified from genomic DNA using the immunoSEQ Assay, a bias-controlled multiplex PCR. The paper's data handling went like this. Nucleated cell counts per sample were estimated from amplification of reference gene primers within the assay. To quantify the absolute abundance of each unique TCRbeta CDR3 rearrangement, sequence reads were collapsed and filtered. For each sample, productive Simpson clonality was calculated as the square root of Simpson's diversity index over productive rearrangements. Here the immuneACCESS table is served through TCRdb, limited to in-frame sequences with V and J called. Missing clones are a known gap in these copies; in checked studies unresolved V genes cover under half, and the rest lacks a known reason. From that table come the V and J calls and clone size; the DNA was used to work out D and trimming. For this sample there are about 260,000 clones; more than 85% appear just once. The top ten clones comprise over 4% of the sample.

The paper as a whole reports these results and caveats: How much clinical and demographic metadata was included differed by source and by participant, and the metadata was provided uncurated.

Concerning this clone: It has no known antigen specificity. Per-base quality was not reported, and no clone a single base away is much larger than it.

Measured from the cysteine to the phenylalanine, the CDR3 is 13 residues long. The kept DNA is CDR3 alone, 39 bases in frame from the first base. Sequences MDHEN (CDR1) and SYDVKM (CDR2) are obtained from the germline V gene. Trimming costs V 8 bases and J 4 bases, and their ends lie 14 bases apart. Specimen: peripheral blood. This receptor was taken from a woman aged 60-75 years with COVID-19, enrolled during active disease. The chain uses TRBV28 and TRBJ1-2; TRBD1 is possibly the D segment (6 matching bases). CDR3 reads: CASHRVWLYGYTF. The DNA sequence is as follows: TGTGCCAGCCACAGGGTTTGGCTCTATGGCTACACCTTC.